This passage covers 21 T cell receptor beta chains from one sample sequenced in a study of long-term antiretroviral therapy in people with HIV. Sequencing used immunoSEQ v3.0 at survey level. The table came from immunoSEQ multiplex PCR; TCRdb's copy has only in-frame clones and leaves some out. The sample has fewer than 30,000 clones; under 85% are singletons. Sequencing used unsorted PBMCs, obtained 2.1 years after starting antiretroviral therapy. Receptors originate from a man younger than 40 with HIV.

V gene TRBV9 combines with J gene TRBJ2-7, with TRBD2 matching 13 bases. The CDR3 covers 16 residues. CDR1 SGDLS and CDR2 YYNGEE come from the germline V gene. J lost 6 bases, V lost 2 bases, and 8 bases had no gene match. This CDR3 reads CASSVAPGLAGSEQYF. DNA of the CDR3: TGTGCCAGCAGCGTTGCCCCGGGACTAGCGGGAAGCGAGCAGTACTTC.

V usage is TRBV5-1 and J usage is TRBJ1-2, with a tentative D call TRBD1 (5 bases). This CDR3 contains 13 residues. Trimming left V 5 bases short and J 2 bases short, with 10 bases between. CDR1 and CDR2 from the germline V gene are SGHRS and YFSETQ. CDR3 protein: CASSPTVNYGYTF. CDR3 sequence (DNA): TGCGCCAGCAGTCCGACAGTCAACTATGGCTACACCTTC.

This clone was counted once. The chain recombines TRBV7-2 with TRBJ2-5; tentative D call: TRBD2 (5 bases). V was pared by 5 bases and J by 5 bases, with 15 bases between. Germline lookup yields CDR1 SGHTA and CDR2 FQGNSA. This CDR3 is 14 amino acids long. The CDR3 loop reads CASSQTGIPETQYF. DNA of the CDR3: TGTGCCAGCAGCCAGACGGGGATCCCGGAGACCCAGTACTTC.

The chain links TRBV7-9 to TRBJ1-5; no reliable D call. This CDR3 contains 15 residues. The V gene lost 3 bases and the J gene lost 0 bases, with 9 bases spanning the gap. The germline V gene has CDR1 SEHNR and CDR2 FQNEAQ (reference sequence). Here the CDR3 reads CASSLAGDSNQPQHF. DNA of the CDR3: TGTGCCAGCAGCTTGGCAGGAGATAGCAATCAGCCCCAGCATTTT.

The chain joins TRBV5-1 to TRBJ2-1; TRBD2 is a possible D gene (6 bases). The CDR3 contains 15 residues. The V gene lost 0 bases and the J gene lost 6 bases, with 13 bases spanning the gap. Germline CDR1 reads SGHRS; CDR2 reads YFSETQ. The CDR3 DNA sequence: TGCGCCAGCAGCTTGGTCACGGGAGTCAGCAATGAGCAGTTCTTC. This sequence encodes CASSLVTGVSNEQFF.

CDR3 nucleotide sequence: TGCGCCAGCAGCTTGGGGGGACAGGGGAATTCACCCCTCCACTTT. Protein sequence: CASSLGGQGNSPLHF. The chain couples TRBV5-1 to TRBJ1-6; 10 bases agree with TRBD1. V shed 0 bases, J shed 7 bases, and the junction held 1 base outside the gene matches. The CDR3 loop spans 15 amino acids. Germline V gives CDR1 SGHRS, CDR2 YFSETQ.

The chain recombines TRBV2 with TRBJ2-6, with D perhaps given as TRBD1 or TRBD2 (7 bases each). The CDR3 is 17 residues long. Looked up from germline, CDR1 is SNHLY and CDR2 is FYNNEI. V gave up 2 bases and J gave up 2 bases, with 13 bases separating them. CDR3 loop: CASSESRGGAGANVLTF. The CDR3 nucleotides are TGTGCCAGCAGTGAATCCAGGGGGGGCGCTGGGGCCAACGTCCTGACTTTC.

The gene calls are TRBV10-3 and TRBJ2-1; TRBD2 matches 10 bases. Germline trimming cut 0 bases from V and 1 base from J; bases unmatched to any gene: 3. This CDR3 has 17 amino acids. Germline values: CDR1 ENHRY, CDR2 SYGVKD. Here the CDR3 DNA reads TGTGCCATCAGTGAGTCCCCACTAGCGGGGTCCTACAATGAGCAGTTCTTC. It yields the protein CAISESPLAGSYNEQFF.

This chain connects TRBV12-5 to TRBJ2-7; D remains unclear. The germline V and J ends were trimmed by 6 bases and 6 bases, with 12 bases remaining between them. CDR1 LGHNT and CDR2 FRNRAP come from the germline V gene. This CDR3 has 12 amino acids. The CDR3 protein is CASGISWVEQYF. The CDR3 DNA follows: TGTGCTAGTGGCATTAGTTGGGTCGAGCAGTACTTC. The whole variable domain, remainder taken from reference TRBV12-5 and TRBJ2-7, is DARVTQTPRHKVTEMGQEVTMRCQPILGHNTVFWYRQTMMQGLELLAYFRNRAPLDDSGMPKDRFSAEMPDATLATLKIQPSEPRDSAVYFCASGISWVEQYFGPGTRLTVT.

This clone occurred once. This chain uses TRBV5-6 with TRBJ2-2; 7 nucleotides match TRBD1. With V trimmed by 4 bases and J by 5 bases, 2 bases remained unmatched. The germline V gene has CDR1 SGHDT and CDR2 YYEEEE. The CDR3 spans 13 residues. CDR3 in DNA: TGTGCCAGCAGCCCCAGGGGGACCGGGGAGCTGTTTTTT. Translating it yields CASSPRGTGELFF.

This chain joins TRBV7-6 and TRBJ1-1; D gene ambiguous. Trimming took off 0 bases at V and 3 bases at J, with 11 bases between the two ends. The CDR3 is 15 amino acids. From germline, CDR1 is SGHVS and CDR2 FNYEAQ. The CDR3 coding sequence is TGTGCCAGCAGCTTAGCCGCGGGCGCGGACACTGAAGCTTTCTTT. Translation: CASSLAAGADTEAFF.

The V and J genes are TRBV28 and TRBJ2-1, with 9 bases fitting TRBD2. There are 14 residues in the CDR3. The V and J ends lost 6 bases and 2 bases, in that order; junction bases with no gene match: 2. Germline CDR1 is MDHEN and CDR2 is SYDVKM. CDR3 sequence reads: CASRERGAYNEQFF. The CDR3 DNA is TGTGCCAGCAGAGAGCGGGGGGCCTACAATGAGCAGTTCTTC. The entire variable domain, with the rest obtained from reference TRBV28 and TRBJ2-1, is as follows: DVKVTQSSRYLVKRTGEKVFLECVQDMDHENMFWYRQDPGLGLRLIYFSYDVKMKEKGDIPEGYSVSREKKERFSLILESASTNQTSMYLCASRERGAYNEQFFGPGTRLTVL.

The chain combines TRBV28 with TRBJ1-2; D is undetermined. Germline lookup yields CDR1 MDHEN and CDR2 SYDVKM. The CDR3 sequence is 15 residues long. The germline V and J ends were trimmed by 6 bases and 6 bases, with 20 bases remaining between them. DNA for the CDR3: TGTGCCAGCAGAGAGATCGGAAAGAGGTATGATGGCTACACCTTC. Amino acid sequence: CASREIGKRYDGYTF.

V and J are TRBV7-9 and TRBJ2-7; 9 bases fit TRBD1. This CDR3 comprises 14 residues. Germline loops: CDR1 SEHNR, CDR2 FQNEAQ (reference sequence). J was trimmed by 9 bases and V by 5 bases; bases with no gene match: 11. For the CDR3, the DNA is TGTGCCAGCAGCGACAGGGGGGGGGATGGCCGGCAGTACTTC. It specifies CASSDRGGDGRQYF.

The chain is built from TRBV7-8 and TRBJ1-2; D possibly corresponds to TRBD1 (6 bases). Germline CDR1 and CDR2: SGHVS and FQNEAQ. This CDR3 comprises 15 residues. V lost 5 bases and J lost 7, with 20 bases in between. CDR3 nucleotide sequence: TGTGCCAGCAGCGCCAGGGATACAGGGTACGGTGGCTACACCTTC. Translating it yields CASSARDTGYGGYTF.

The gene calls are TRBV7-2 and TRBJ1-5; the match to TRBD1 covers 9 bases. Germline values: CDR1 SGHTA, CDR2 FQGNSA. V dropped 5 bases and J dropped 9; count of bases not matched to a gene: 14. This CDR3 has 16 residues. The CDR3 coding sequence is TGTGCCAGCAGCCCCTCGGACAGGGGAGGTGTCCGGCCCCAGCATTTT. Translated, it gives CASSPSDRGGVRPQHF.

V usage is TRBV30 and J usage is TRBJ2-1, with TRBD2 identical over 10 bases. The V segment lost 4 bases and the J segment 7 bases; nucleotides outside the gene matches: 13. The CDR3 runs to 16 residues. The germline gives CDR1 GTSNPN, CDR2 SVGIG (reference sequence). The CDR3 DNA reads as TGTGCCTGGACCGGCCTAGCGGGGGATCTTCGAAATGAGCAGTTCTTC. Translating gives CAWTGLAGDLRNEQFF.

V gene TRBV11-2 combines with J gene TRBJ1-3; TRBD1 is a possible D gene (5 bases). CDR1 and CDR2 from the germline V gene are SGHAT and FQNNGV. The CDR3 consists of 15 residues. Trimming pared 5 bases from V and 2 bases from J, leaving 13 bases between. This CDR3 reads CASSLARGAGNTIYF. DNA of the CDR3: TGTGCCAGCAGCCTCGCCCGGGGGGCTGGAAACACCATATATTTT. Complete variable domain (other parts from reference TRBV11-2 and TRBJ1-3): EAGVAQSPRYKIIEKRQSVAFWCNPISGHATLYWYQQILGQGPKLLIQFQNNGVVDDSQLPKDRFSAERLKGVDSTLKIQPAKLEDSAVYLCASSLARGAGNTIYFGEGSWLTVV.

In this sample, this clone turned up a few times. Here the CDR3 reads CASSLFGNQPQHF. DNA of the CDR3: TGTGCCAGCAGTTTATTTGGCAATCAGCCCCAGCATTTT. This chain connects TRBV28 to TRBJ1-5; no clear D. CDR3 length: 13 amino acids. Trimming cost V 1 base and J 2 bases, with 3 bases left between them. Germline values: CDR1 MDHEN, CDR2 SYDVKM.

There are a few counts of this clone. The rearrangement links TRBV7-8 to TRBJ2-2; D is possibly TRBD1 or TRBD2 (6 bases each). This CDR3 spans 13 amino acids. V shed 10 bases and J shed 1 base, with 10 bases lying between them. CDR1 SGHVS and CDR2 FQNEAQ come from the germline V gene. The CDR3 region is CATRGLNTGELFF. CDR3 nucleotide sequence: TGTGCCACCCGGGGGCTGAACACCGGGGAGCTGTTTTTT.

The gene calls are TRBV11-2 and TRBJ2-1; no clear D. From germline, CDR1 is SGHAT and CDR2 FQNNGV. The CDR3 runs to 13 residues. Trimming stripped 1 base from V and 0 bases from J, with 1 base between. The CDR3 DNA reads TGTGCCAGCAGCTTAGGCTCCTACAATGAGCAGTTCTTC. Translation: CASSLGSYNEQFF.